The 30 T cell receptor beta chains in this list originate from one sample, sequenced in a study of Ad26.COV2.S vaccination and SARS-CoV-2 variants. Assay used: immunoSEQ multiplex PCR; TCRdb lists only in-frame clones, some missing. The data show hundreds of thousands of clones, around 86% seen once. Treatment noted: 19 received Ad26.COV2.S at low or high dose, single or two shots; several received placebo; per-sample allocation not given. The samples were gathered on day 63 after the first injection of vaccine or placebo. The material was peripheral blood, obtained in a trial of Ad26.COV2.S vaccine versus placebo. The receptors were sampled from a person between 18 and 65 years old who received the Ad26.COV2.S COVID-19 vaccine or a placebo.

V is TRBV7-9 and J is TRBJ2-1, with D perhaps being TRBD1 or TRBD2 (6 bases each). Germline loops: CDR1 SEHNR, CDR2 FQNEAQ (reference sequence). V was clipped by 5 bases and J by 7 bases, with 12 bases between them. CDR3 size: 13 residues. The DNA for the CDR3 is TGTGCCAGCAGCCCGCAAGGGGGGAATGAGCAGTTCTTC. It specifies CASSPQGGNEQFF.

With regard to this clone: At the DNA level, this CDR3 is encoded by other sequences in the same sample as well. CDR3 sequence reads: CASSLGQGANSPLHF. The CDR3 DNA follows: TGTGCCAGCAGCTTGGGACAGGGGGCGAATTCACCCCTCCACTTT. The chain combines TRBV5-6 with TRBJ1-6, with TRBD1 matching 10 bases. Trimming cost V 0 bases and J 7 bases; bases outside gene matches: 1. Germline CDR1 reads SGHDT; CDR2 reads YYEEEE. CDR3 size: 15 residues.

The J gene is TRBJ2-1, the V gene TRBV24-1, with a possible D match to TRBD1 (5 bases). The V gene lost 3 bases and the J gene lost 7 bases, with 15 bases spanning the gap. The CDR3 is 15 amino acids. Germline CDR1 reads KGHDR; CDR2 reads SFDVKD. The CDR3 protein is CATSDPTQGGNEQFF. The CDR3 bases are TGTGCCACCAGTGATCCGACTCAGGGTGGGAATGAGCAGTTCTTC.

The V call is TRBV29-1, the J call TRBJ1-2; D may be TRBD1 (6 bases). The V gene lost 6 bases and the J gene lost 3 bases, with 20 bases spanning the gap. The CDR3 extends over 15 amino acids. Germline V gives CDR1 SQVTM, CDR2 ANQGSEA. The CDR3 loop reads CSVASHAGADYGYTF. The CDR3 DNA sequence: TGCAGCGTCGCCTCCCATGCAGGGGCGGACTATGGCTACACCTTC.

V is TRBV7-9 and J is TRBJ1-4, with 7 bases aligning to TRBD1. The trim removed 5 bases at V and 7 bases at J, leaving 7 bases unmatched. Germline CDR1 SEHNR, CDR2 FQNEAQ (reference sequence). There are 14 residues in the CDR3. CDR3 amino acids: CASSPTGYSEKLFF. CDR3 in DNA: TGTGCCAGCAGCCCGACAGGGTATAGTGAAAAACTGTTTTTT.

The genes are TRBV6-6 and TRBJ2-3, with D unresolved. V dropped 0 bases and J dropped 3 bases, with 4 bases sitting between them. The CDR3 runs to 13 residues. Germline V gene sequence: CDR1 MNHNY, CDR2 SVGAGI (reference sequence). The CDR3 loop is CASSYSWTDTQYF. The CDR3 DNA reads as TGTGCCAGCAGTTACTCCTGGACAGATACGCAGTATTTT.

The V gene is TRBV4-1, the J gene TRBJ2-3; the match to TRBD2 covers 13 bases. The V gene's germline CDR1 is MGHRA and CDR2 YSYEKL. The V gene end was trimmed by 3 bases and the J gene end by 8 bases; junction bases not matched to a gene: 11. The CDR3 length is 17 residues. This CDR3 is CASSQSTTSGGAPTQYF. The CDR3 bases are TGCGCCAGCAGCCAGTCCACTACTAGCGGGGGGGCCCCTACGCAGTATTTT.

This clone was seen a handful of times. The V gene is TRBV11-2, the J gene TRBJ2-7; D tentatively reads TRBD1 or TRBD2 (5 bases each). This CDR3 is built from 16 residues. Germline CDR1 is SGHAT and CDR2 is FQNNGV. V was trimmed by 2 bases and J by 1 base, leaving 15 bases between them. The CDR3 nucleotides read TGTGCCAGCAGCTTAAAGGGCAGGGAGCCTTCCTACGAGCAGTACTTC. As protein: CASSLKGREPSYEQYF.

The chain carries TRBV7-6 and TRBJ2-3; unclear D gene. With 2 bases removed from V and 2 bases from J, the gap between germline ends came to 11 bases. The CDR3 sequence is 15 residues long. CDR1 and CDR2 (germline): SGHVS, FNYEAQ. CDR3 residues: CASSLRSEFTDTQYF. CDR3 coding DNA: TGTGCCAGCAGCTTAAGGTCGGAATTCACAGATACGCAGTATTTT.

The CDR3 loop is CASRHEMSSYEQYF. The CDR3 DNA sequence: TGTGCCAGCAGACACGAGATGAGCTCCTACGAGCAGTACTTC. The chain combines TRBV5-4 with TRBJ2-7, with D unclear. The ends were cut back, 5 bases at V and 0 bases at J, with 12 bases in the middle. CDR1 is SGHNT, CDR2 YYREEE, per germline (reference sequence). The CDR3 sequence is 14 residues long.

V usage is TRBV7-2 and J usage is TRBJ1-2; the match to TRBD1 covers 8 bases. V trimming: 4 bases; J trimming: 6 bases; junction bases outside the gene matches: 7. CDR1 SGHTA and CDR2 FQGNSA come from the germline V gene. CDR3 length equals 14 residues. In DNA, the CDR3 is TGTGCCAGCAGCTCAATGACAGGGGATAATGGCTACACCTTC. It translates to CASSSMTGDNGYTF.

The chain uses TRBV12-3 or TRBV12-4 and TRBJ2-3; D tentatively reads TRBD1 or TRBD2 (5 bases each). Trimming removed 4 bases at V and 6 bases at J, with 5 bases between. CDR3 length: 11 residues. This CDR3 is CASSWGDTQYF. The CDR3 DNA follows: TGTGCCAGCAGTTGGGGGGATACGCAGTATTTT.

The chain has TRBV13 and TRBJ1-1; the D is unclear. Germline V CDR1 and CDR2: PRHDT, FYEKMQ (reference sequence). CDR3 length: 14 residues. The V end lost 3 bases, the J end lost 1 base, and 9 bases lay between the germline ends. The CDR3 DNA reads as TGTGCCAGCAGCTTTCTAGAGAGGAACACTGAAGCTTTCTTT. Amino acid sequence: CASSFLERNTEAFF.

The chain employs TRBV6-5 and TRBJ2-2; D unresolved. Per the germline V gene, CDR1 is MNHEY and CDR2 is SVGAGI. The V end was cut by 6 bases, the J end by 0 bases, with 8 bases between. This CDR3 contains 14 residues. The CDR3 sequence: CASSGQSNTGELFF. CDR3 DNA sequence: TGTGCCAGCAGCGGCCAATCGAACACCGGGGAGCTGTTTTTT.

The rearrangement joins TRBV5-5 to TRBJ2-5, with TRBD1 as a possible D gene (6 bases). V was trimmed by 4 bases and J by 3 bases, leaving 16 bases between them. Per germline, CDR1 SGHKS and CDR2 YYEKEE (reference sequence). This CDR3 spans 15 amino acids. In DNA form, the CDR3 reads TGTGCCAGCAGCAACGCAGGGGCCGGGGAAGAGACCCAGTACTTC. Amino acids: CASSNAGAGEETQYF. Complete variable domain (other parts from reference TRBV5-5 and TRBJ2-5): DAGVTQSPTHLIKTRGQQVTLRCSPISGHKSVSWYQQVLGQGPQFIFQYYEKEERGRGNFPDRFSARQFPNYSSELNVNALLLGDSALYLCASSNAGAGEETQYFGPGTRLLVL.

Only one count was recorded for this clone. The J gene is TRBJ2-3, the V gene TRBV7-3; the D gene is possibly TRBD2 (5 bases). Germline CDR1 SGHTA, CDR2 FQGTGA. V was clipped by 1 base and J by 8 bases, with 13 bases between them. This CDR3 region has 14 residues. The CDR3 is CASSLRGPEGTQYF. The CDR3 bases are TGTGCCAGCAGCTTAAGAGGGCCCGAAGGTACGCAGTATTTT.

The chain employs TRBV5-6 and TRBJ1-2; D is possibly TRBD1 (5 bases). CDR3 length: 15 residues. V lost 2 bases, J lost 6 bases, and 17 bases lay in between. Germline assignment: CDR1 SGHDT and CDR2 YYEEEE. The DNA for the CDR3 is TGTGCCAGCAGCTTAGTCTTGCCCGGGGCGGATGGCTACACCTTC. Its translation is CASSLVLPGADGYTF.

The chain couples TRBV2 to TRBJ2-5; D ambiguous. This CDR3 has 10 residues. Germline V lookup: CDR1 SNHLY, CDR2 FYNNEI. V was cut by 6 bases and J by 3 bases, with 2 bases left in between. The CDR3 sequence is CASRKETQYF. CDR3 sequence (DNA): TGTGCCAGCAGGAAAGAGACCCAGTACTTC.

The rearrangement joins TRBV12-5 to TRBJ1-1, with no clear D. CDR3 size: 12 residues. Per germline, CDR1 LGHNT and CDR2 FRNRAP. V was clipped by 6 bases and J by 2 bases, with 7 bases between them. The CDR3, as DNA: TGTGCTAGTGGATTCCTCAACACTGAAGCTTTCTTT. It codes for CASGFLNTEAFF.

This chain links TRBV7-9 with TRBJ2-5; D gene unclear. The V gene lost 5 bases and the J gene lost 2 bases, with 9 bases spanning the gap. CDR1 and CDR2 from the germline V gene are SEHNR and FQNEAQ (reference sequence). CDR3 size: 13 residues. CDR3 coding DNA: TGTGCCAGCAGCCCTAGACCTCAAGAGACCCAGTACTTC. Translating gives CASSPRPQETQYF.

This clone has a single count. The CDR3 protein is CASSQPGYTTDYGYTF. The CDR3 region has the DNA TGTGCCAGCAGTCAACCGGGATACACTACGGACTATGGCTACACCTTC. The chain recombines TRBV7-2 with TRBJ1-2; D gene uncertain. V lost 6 bases to trimming and J lost 3 bases, with 20 bases between them. The CDR3 is made up of 16 amino acids. The V gene's germline CDR1 is SGHTA and CDR2 FQGNSA.

The chain links TRBV9 to TRBJ2-3; 11 bases line up with TRBD2. The J segment lost 2 bases and the V segment lost 2 bases, leaving 4 bases of the junction unmatched. Germline V gene lookup returns CDR1 SGDLS and CDR2 YYNGEE. This CDR3 contains 16 residues. DNA of the CDR3: TGTGCCAGCAGCGTTATAGCGGGGGGGTACACAGATACGCAGTATTTT. Its translation: CASSVIAGGYTDTQYF.

The chain employs TRBV2 and TRBJ2-3; 7 bases line up with TRBD2. The germline CDR1 and CDR2 sequences are SNHLY and FYNNEI. The V gene end was trimmed by 8 bases and the J gene end by 9 bases; junction bases not matched to a gene: 14. This CDR3 has 14 amino acids. The CDR3 reads CASLWGGGMRTQYF. CDR3 nucleotide sequence: TGTGCCAGCCTGTGGGGCGGGGGTATGCGCACGCAGTATTTT.

The chain is built from TRBV7-2 and TRBJ2-1; D is unclear. With 5 bases removed from V and 5 bases from J, the gap between germline ends came to 10 bases. This CDR3 has 13 amino acids. CDR1 is SGHTA, CDR2 FQGNSA, per germline. This chain's CDR3 is CASSTGLNNEQFF. CDR3 in DNA: TGTGCCAGCAGCACCGGGCTTAACAATGAGCAGTTCTTC. The full variable domain, completed using reference TRBV7-2 and TRBJ2-1, is GAGVSQSPSNKVTEKGKDVELRCDPISGHTALYWYRQSLGQGLEFLIYFQGNSAPDKSGLPSDRFSAERTGGSVSTLTIQRTQQEDSAVYLCASSTGLNNEQFFGPGTRLTVL.

In DNA form, the CDR3 reads TGTGCCAGTAGTATCGGGTTGTTAGAGACCCAGTACTTC. Translating gives CASSIGLLETQYF. The chain couples TRBV19 to TRBJ2-5, with D uncertain. CDR1 is LNHDA and CDR2 is SQIVND in the germline V gene (reference sequence). The CDR3 consists of 13 residues. V lost 3 bases and J lost 4, with 9 bases in between.

V and J are TRBV21-1 and TRBJ1-5; TRBD1 is taken as the D call from the table, unchecked against the DNA. TRBV21-1 is given as a pseudogene. This CDR3 is built from 16 residues. The CDR3 loop is CASSKEGQGGGQPQHF. DNA for the CDR3: TGTGCCAGCAGCAAAGAGGGACAGGGCGGAGGGCAGCCCCAGCATTTT.

CDR3 protein: CASSQGTNYGYTF. CDR3 coding DNA: TGTGCCAGCAGCCAGGGAACGAACTATGGCTACACCTTC. The genes are TRBV7-2 and TRBJ1-2; TRBD1 is a possible D gene (5 bases). The germline gives CDR1 SGHTA, CDR2 FQGNSA. CDR3 length: 13 amino acids. Trimming shortened V by 5 bases and J by 2 bases, and 9 bases separated the two germline ends.

The rearrangement uses TRBV6-6 and TRBJ1-6, with a possible D match to TRBD1 (6 bases). Germline CDR1 MNHNY, CDR2 SVGAGI (reference sequence). V was cut by 10 bases and J by 3 bases, with 10 bases left in between. The CDR3 is 13 residues long. CDR3 in DNA: TGTGCCACAAGGGGACACTATAATTCACCCCTCCACTTT. Amino acid sequence: CATRGHYNSPLHF.

This chain links TRBV4-1 with TRBJ2-7, with a weak D call TRBD1 (5 bases). This CDR3 has 14 residues. The germline gives CDR1 MGHRA, CDR2 YSYEKL. V was shortened by 3 bases and J by 5 bases, with 14 bases between the two germline ends. The CDR3 DNA follows: TGCGCCAGCAGCCAGTGGCAGGGCGGTAACGAGCAGTACTTC. This sequence encodes CASSQWQGGNEQYF.

This sequence joins TRBV30 and TRBJ1-2; 11 bases agree with TRBD1. Germline trimming cut 3 bases from V and 7 bases from J; bases unmatched to any gene: 4. Germline assignment: CDR1 GTSNPN and CDR2 SVGIG (reference sequence). The CDR3 sequence is 13 residues long. The CDR3 region is CAWRDRGQGGYTF. The DNA for the CDR3 is TGTGCCTGGAGGGACAGGGGGCAGGGTGGCTACACCTTC. The entire variable domain, with the rest obtained from reference TRBV30 and TRBJ1-2, is as follows: SQTIHQWPATLVQPVGSPLSLECTVEGTSNPNLYWYRQAAGRGLQLLFYSVGIGQISSEVPQNLSASRPQDRQFILSSKKLLLSDSGFYLCAWRDRGQGGYTFGSGTRLTVV.